The rows below give T cell receptor beta chains drawn from one sample of a study of T cells after posttransplantation cyclophosphamide. TCRdb's copy holds only in-frame clones and misses some; the assay was immunoSEQ multiplex PCR. Counted here are about 6,500 clones, 74% occurring once; the ten biggest clones make up more than 20%. The material sequenced was PBMCs, taken around 1,500 days after allogeneic stem cell transplant with posttransplant cyclophosphamide. All receptors derive from a male patient younger than 45 who received an allogeneic stem cell transplant from a related donor, was CMV-positive, and had acute GVHD only. Some T cells may trace back to the graft donor. Each CDR3 is given with its conserved first and last residue. D genes are given only for firm matches. Not all rows give a size; the values are once, few, many and, for expanded clones, a class.

>NA|NA|TRBV6-6|TRBJ1-1
TGTGCCAGCAGCTCCACCGGGACTGAAGCTTTCTTT
CASSSTGTEAFF
>few|TRBD1|TRBV7-8|TRBJ2-7
TGTGCCAGCAGCTTGGGGGCAGGGGGCCTATACGAGCAGTACTTC
CASSLGAGGLYEQYF
>once|TRBD1|TRBV2|TRBJ1-1
TGTGCCAGCAGTATACGACAGGGTGGGACTGAAGCTTTCTTT
CASSIRQGGTEAFF
>NA|TRBD2|TRBV11-2|TRBJ2-3
TGTGCCAGCAGCCGAGGGAATAGCGGGGGGGCTGATACGCAGTATTTT
CASSRGNSGGADTQYF
>NA|NA|TRBV5-1|TRBJ1-1
TGCGCCAGCAGCTTGGAAGGGGCGGAGAGGACTGAAGCTTTCTTT
CASSLEGAERTEAFF
>NA|NA|TRBV10-3|TRBJ2-7
TGTGCCATTTCAGGGTCCTACGAGCAGTACTTC
CAISGSYEQYF
>NA|NA|TRBV6-4|TRBJ1-1
TGTGCCAGCAGTGACTCGGGCGACGAACAGTTCCCTGAAGCTTTCTTT
CASSDSGDEQFPEAFF
>NA|TRBD1|TRBV7-9|TRBJ1-2
TGTGCCAGCACTGGCCCGGGACAGACTTTTTATGGCTACACCTTC
CASTGPGQTFYGYTF
>once|NA|TRBV4-2|TRBJ1-1
TGTGCCAGCAGCCAAGCGACAGGACACATGAACACTGAAGCTTTCTTT
CASSQATGHMNTEAFF
>NA|TRBD2|TRBV6-5|TRBJ2-7
TGTGCCAGCAGTCGGACTAGCGGGGCCCCCTACGAGCAGTACTTC
CASSRTSGAPYEQYF
>few|NA|TRBV7-9|TRBJ2-1
TGTGCCAGCAGCTTGAAGGGGGTGTCCCTTTACAATGAGCAGTTCTTC
CASSLKGVSLYNEQFF
>NA|NA|TRBV7-2|TRBJ1-4
TGTGCCAGCAGCTTTAGTAAGAGCAATGAAAAACTGTTTTTT
CASSFSKSNEKLFF
>few|NA|TRBV4-1|TRBJ2-2
TGCGCCAGCAGGATTAAAGGGGACACCGGGGAGCTGTTTTTT
CASRIKGDTGELFF
>once|NA|TRBV7-8|TRBJ1-4
TGTGCCAGCAGCGGGGGGATCGGAACTAATGAAAAACTGTTTTTT
CASSGGIGTNEKLFF
>once|NA|TRBV9|TRBJ2-2
TGTGCCAGCACCCTAGAGGCGGTCCCGGCGATGGGGGAGCTGTTTTTT
CASTLEAVPAMGELFF
>NA|TRBD1|TRBV28|TRBJ1-2
TGTGCCAGCAGTTCTATAGACAGGGATTTAGCTAACTATGGCTACACCTTC
CASSSIDRDLANYGYTF
>NA|TRBD1|TRBV7-2|TRBJ1-5
TGTGCCAGCAGCCCCAGGACAGGGGATACGAATCAGCCCCAGCATTTT
CASSPRTGDTNQPQHF
>NA|NA|TRBV19|TRBJ1-1
TGTGCCAGTAGACAGGGAAGCACTGAAGCTTTCTTT
CASRQGSTEAFF
>NA|TRBD1|TRBV10-2|TRBJ1-5
TGCGCCAGCAGACAGGGGGGGGGCAATCAGCCCCAGCATTTT
CASRQGGGNQPQHF
>once|TRBD1|TRBV29-1|TRBJ1-2
TGCAGCGGCGGACAGGGAAACTATGGCTACACCTTC
CSGGQGNYGYTF
>NA|TRBD1|TRBV7-6|TRBJ2-1
TGTGCCAGCAACGCCGGGACAGGGGGTATGAATGAGCAGTTCTTC
CASNAGTGGMNEQFF
>NA|TRBD1|TRBV6-6|TRBJ1-1
TGTGCCAGCAGTCCCCGGGACAGATTATACACTGAAGCTTTCTTT
CASSPRDRLYTEAFF
>NA|TRBD1|TRBV6-1|TRBJ1-1
TGTGCCAGCTGGGACAGGAGAAACACTGAAGCTTTCTTT
CASWDRRNTEAFF
>NA|NA|TRBV13|TRBJ1-1
TGTGCCAGCAGCTCAGGCCGGACTGAAGCTTTCTTT
CASSSGRTEAFF
>NA|NA|TRBV6-6|TRBJ2-1
TGTGCCAGCAGCCCCACAGTGAACAATGAGCAGTTCTTC
CASSPTVNNEQFF
>NA|NA|TRBV19|TRBJ1-1
TGTGCCAGTCGCCCCCTGGCCGACACTGAAGCTTTCTTT
CASRPLADTEAFF
>NA|NA|TRBV7-2|TRBJ1-5
TGTGCCAGCAGCTTAGCGGGGGGAAAGAATCAGCCCCAGCATTTT
CASSLAGGKNQPQHF
>NA|NA|TRBV30|TRBJ1-1
TGTGCCTGGAGTAATTCGGGAAGGAGCACTGAAGCTTTCTTT
CAWSNSGRSTEAFF
>NA|NA|TRBV30|TRBJ1-1
TGTGCCTGGACTTCAGGGCTAACTGAAGCTTTCTTT
CAWTSGLTEAFF
>few|NA|TRBV11-3|TRBJ1-1
TGTGCCAGCAGCCGCACAGGGACCACTGAAGCTTTCTTT
CASSRTGTTEAFF
>NA|NA|TRBV30|TRBJ1-1
TGTGCCTGGACAGGATACGGGAAAACTGAAGCTTTCTTT
CAWTGYGKTEAFF
>NA|NA|TRBV15|TRBJ1-5
TGTGCCACCAGTGGGGTCCGGGGTCAGCCCCAGCATTTT
CATSGVRGQPQHF
>NA|NA|TRBV5-4|TRBJ2-1
TGTGCCAGCAGCTTGCTCGGGAGCTCCTACAATGAGCAGTTCTTC
CASSLLGSSYNEQFF
>NA|TRBD1|TRBV6-6|TRBJ1-1
TGTGCCAGCAGTTACGATGACAGGGGAAGCACTGAAGCTTTCTTT
CASSYDDRGSTEAFF
>NA|TRBD2|TRBV7-6|TRBJ2-5
TGTGCCAGCAGCTTAGCGCCAGCGGGGGCTAGAGAGACCCAGTACTTC
CASSLAPAGARETQYF
>NA|TRBD2|TRBV30|TRBJ2-3
TGTGCCTGGATCAGACTAGCGGGGGGGAGCACAGATACGCAGTATTTT
CAWIRLAGGSTDTQYF
>NA|TRBD1|TRBV4-3|TRBJ2-2
TGCGCCAGCAGCCAAGTTAACAGGGGCTCCGGGGAGCTGTTTTTT
CASSQVNRGSGELFF
>NA|TRBD1|TRBV11-2|TRBJ1-2
TGTGCCAGCAGCATGGACAGGGACTATGGCTACACCTTC
CASSMDRDYGYTF
>NA|NA|TRBV6-1|TRBJ1-4
TGTGCCAGCAGTGAAAGGGGAGGTAATGAAAAACTGTTTTTT
CASSERGGNEKLFF
>few|NA|TRBV7-6|TRBJ2-7
TGTGCCAGCAGCCCAAGGACAGCTTACGAGCAGTACTTC
CASSPRTAYEQYF
>NA|NA|TRBV10-3|TRBJ1-2
TGTGCCATCCACTCCCTAGCAGCTAGGCATGGCTACACCTTC
CAIHSLAARHGYTF
>medium-sized|TRBD2|TRBV7-2|TRBJ2-1
TGTGCCAGCAGCGTGTTCCTAACTAGCGGGGGCCCCTCCAATGAGCAGTTCTTC
CASSVFLTSGGPSNEQFF
>NA|TRBD1|TRBV7-9|TRBJ1-2
TGTGCCGCCCCCTCGGACAGGGGTCCCTATGGCTACACCTTC
CAAPSDRGPYGYTF
>once|TRBD2|TRBV7-2|TRBJ2-2
TGTGCCAGCAGCCCCCAACTAGCGGGGGCCCCCTTGAACACCGGGGAGCTGTTTTTT
CASSPQLAGAPLNTGELFF
>few|TRBD1|TRBV18|TRBJ2-1
TGTGCCAGCTCACGCCCGGGACAGGGATGGCATGAGCAGTTCTTC
CASSRPGQGWHEQFF
>NA|TRBD2|TRBV27|TRBJ2-2
TGTGCCAGCAGTTTATATGGGAAGTCTAGCGGGGCGCTCACCGGGGAGCTGTTTTTT
CASSLYGKSSGALTGELFF